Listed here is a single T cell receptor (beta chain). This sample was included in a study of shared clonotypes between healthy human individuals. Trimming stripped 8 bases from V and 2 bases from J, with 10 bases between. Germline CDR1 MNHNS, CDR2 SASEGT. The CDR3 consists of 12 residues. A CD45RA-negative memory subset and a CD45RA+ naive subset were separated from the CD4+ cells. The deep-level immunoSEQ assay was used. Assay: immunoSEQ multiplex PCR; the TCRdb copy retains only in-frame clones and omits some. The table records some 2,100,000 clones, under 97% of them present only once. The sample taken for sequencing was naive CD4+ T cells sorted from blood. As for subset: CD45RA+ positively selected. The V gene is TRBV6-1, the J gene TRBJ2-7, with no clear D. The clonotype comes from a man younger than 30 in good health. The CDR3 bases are TGTGCCAGCCGGGCCGATCCCTACGAGCAGTACTTC. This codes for CASRADPYEQYF.